These 21 T cell receptor beta chains originate from one sample sequenced in a study of control samples from healthy donors and cancer patients (dated by TCRdb to the early 2020s). Libraries were built with the immunoSEQ multiplex PCR assay. TCRdb retrieved this table from immuneACCESS and kept in-frame rearrangements only. Not all clones are present; in checked studies, unresolved V genes account for under half, and no reason is known for the remainder. In all, the sample holds 90,000 to 150,000 clones, and just under 90% of those were seen once. Roughly an eighth of the sample is taken by the ten largest. What was sequenced was blood. Receptors originate from a man aged 30 to 39 in good health.

The chain combines TRBV14 with TRBJ2-2; perhaps D is TRBD1 or TRBD2 (5 bases each). Germline CDR1 is SGHDN and CDR2 is FVKESK. The CDR3 has 15 residues. Trimming removed 2 bases from V and 4 bases from J, with 11 bases in between. CDR3 region: CASSQRAGSTGELFF. In DNA form, the CDR3 reads TGTGCCAGCAGCCAAAGGGCAGGGAGCACCGGGGAGCTGTTTTTT.

V gene TRBV4-2 combines with J gene TRBJ2-3, with 10 bases identical to TRBD2. Losses at the gene ends were 4 bases for V and 2 bases for J; bases not matched to a gene: 6. From germline, CDR1 is LGHNA and CDR2 YNFKEQ. This CDR3 is built from 16 residues. The CDR3 sequence: CASSLGLAENTDTQYF. The CDR3 DNA is TGTGCCAGCAGCCTCGGACTAGCGGAAAACACAGATACGCAGTATTTT.

The chain uses TRBV5-1 and TRBJ1-2, with 7 bases identical to TRBD1. Germline V gives CDR1 SGHRS, CDR2 YFSETQ. The V and J ends lost 2 bases and 7 bases, in that order; junction bases with no gene match: 8. The CDR3 is 14 residues long. The CDR3: CASSFLGGGSGYTF. The DNA for the CDR3 is TGCGCCAGCAGCTTCTTAGGGGGCGGGTCTGGCTACACCTTC.

The chain recombines TRBV27 with TRBJ1-3; D possibly corresponds to TRBD1 (5 bases). The CDR3 spans 17 residues. Per germline, CDR1 MNHEY and CDR2 SMNVEV (reference sequence). Deletions cut 6 bases from V and 2 bases from J, with 20 bases between. As DNA, the CDR3 is TGTGCCAGCAGCTCTGACCCAGGACAACCGGCTGGAAACACCATATATTTT. It encodes CASSSDPGQPAGNTIYF.

The chain combines TRBV5-1 with TRBJ2-5, with 12 bases that match TRBD2. CDR1 and CDR2 (germline): SGHRS, YFSETQ. This CDR3 has 16 residues. Trimming cost V 3 bases and J 1 base; bases outside gene matches: 4. The DNA for the CDR3 is TGCGCCAGCAGCTCCATACTAGCGGGGGGCCAAGAGACCCAGTACTTC. As protein: CASSSILAGGQETQYF. Full variable domain (remainder filled in from reference TRBV5-1 and TRBJ2-5): KAGVTQTPRYLIKTRGQQVTLSCSPISGHRSVSWYQQTPGQGLQFLFEYFSETQRNKGNFPGRFSGRQFSNSRSEMNVSTLELGDSALYLCASSSILAGGQETQYFGPGTRLLVL.

The rearrangement uses TRBV30 and TRBJ1-2, with 7 bases aligning to TRBD1. Germline V gene sequence: CDR1 GTSNPN, CDR2 SVGIG (reference sequence). The CDR3 totals 15 residues. Trimming took 0 bases from V and 4 from J; bases not matched to a gene: 8. This CDR3 reads CAWSVQGGTGYGYTF. The DNA of the CDR3 is TGTGCCTGGAGTGTACAAGGGGGCACGGGCTATGGCTACACCTTC.

The sample holds one count of this clone. This sequence joins TRBV7-8 and TRBJ2-7; no definite D call. The CDR3 totals 13 residues. Per germline, CDR1 SGHVS and CDR2 FQNEAQ. Trimming removed 5 bases at V and 3 bases at J, with 11 bases between. CDR3 bases: TGTGCCAGCAGCCTCGACACGCTCTACGAGCAGTACTTC. This translates into CASSLDTLYEQYF. The entire variable domain, with the rest obtained from reference TRBV7-8 and TRBJ2-7, is as follows: GAGVSQSPRYKVAKRGQDVALRCDPISGHVSLFWYQQALGQGPEFLTYFQNEAQLDKSGLPSDRFFAERPEGSVSTLKIQRTQQEDSAVYLCASSLDTLYEQYFGPGTRLTVT.

There are a few counts of this clone. The rearrangement links TRBV10-1 to TRBJ2-7, with TRBD1 identical over 11 bases. V lost 6 bases and J lost 2; bases outside the gene matches: 6. Germline V gene data show CDR1 as WNHNN and CDR2 as SYGVQD (reference sequence). This CDR3 has 15 amino acids. The CDR3 sequence is CASSGTGGLTYEQYF. The CDR3 bases are TGCGCCAGCAGCGGGACAGGGGGTTTGACCTACGAGCAGTACTTC.

This chain links TRBV6-5 with TRBJ2-2; no clear D gene. From germline, CDR1 is MNHEY and CDR2 SVGAGI. CDR3 length: 14 residues. Deletions cut 2 bases from V and 6 bases from J, with 10 bases between. The DNA for the CDR3 is TGTGCCAGCAGTTACGGTGGAATCGCCGGGGAGCTGTTTTTT. Amino acids: CASSYGGIAGELFF.

The chain has TRBV5-1 and TRBJ1-1; 7 bases fit TRBD1. CDR1 and CDR2 from the germline V gene are SGHRS and YFSETQ. V trimming: 3 bases; J trimming: 4 bases; junction bases outside the gene matches: 3. The CDR3 contains 13 residues. The CDR3, as DNA: TGCGCCAGCAGCTCAACAGGGGTCACTGAAGCTTTCTTT. Protein sequence: CASSSTGVTEAFF.

A single count supports this clone. The CDR3 region is CASSFEGSGATNYEQYF. The CDR3 bases are TGTGCCAGCAGCTTTGAGGGGAGCGGGGCAACCAACTACGAGCAGTACTTC. V is TRBV11-2 and J is TRBJ2-7; 7 nucleotides agree with TRBD2. This CDR3 contains 17 residues. V shed 3 bases and J 3 bases; nucleotides not matched to a gene: 14. Germline values: CDR1 SGHAT, CDR2 FQNNGV.

The table lists this clone with a count of one. The chain carries TRBV7-9 and TRBJ1-2; 12 bases match TRBD1. The V gene's germline CDR1 is SEHNR and CDR2 FQNEAQ (reference sequence). The CDR3 consists of 14 residues. With V trimmed by 5 bases and J by 9 bases, 7 bases remained unmatched. This CDR3 is CASSIPGQGASYTF. For the CDR3, the DNA is TGTGCCAGCAGCATACCGGGACAGGGGGCAAGCTACACCTTC. The full variable domain, completed using reference TRBV7-9 and TRBJ1-2, is DTGVSQNPRHKITKRGQNVTFRCDPISEHNRLYWYRQTLGQGPEFLTYFQNEAQLEKSRLLSDRFSAERPKGSFSTLEIQRTEQGDSAMYLCASSIPGQGASYTFGSGTRLTVV.

This clone occurred a few times. The chain employs TRBV5-4 and TRBJ1-2, with 9 bases aligning to TRBD1. V lost 5 bases and J lost 2; bases outside the gene matches: 10. In germline, CDR1 is SGHNT, CDR2 YYREEE (reference sequence). The CDR3 is made up of 16 amino acids. The CDR3 nucleotides are TGTGCCAGCAGTTCAAGGACAGGGGCTATAAACTATGGCTACACCTTC. Protein product: CASSSRTGAINYGYTF.

This chain links TRBV9 with TRBJ2-1; TRBD1 aligns across 8 bases. Trimming removed 2 bases from V and 8 bases from J; junction bases left unmatched: 6. This CDR3 contains 14 residues. From germline, CDR1 is SGDLS and CDR2 YYNGEE. The CDR3, as DNA: TGTGCCAGCAGCGTTTCGGACAGGGTCGATGAGCAGTTCTTC. Protein: CASSVSDRVDEQFF. The full variable domain, rest sourced from reference TRBV9 and TRBJ2-1, is DSGVTQTPKHLITATGQRVTLRCSPRSGDLSVYWYQQSLDQGLQFLIQYYNGEERAKGNILERFSAQQFPDLHSELNLSSLELGDSALYFCASSVSDRVDEQFFGPGTRLTVL.

The rearrangement uses TRBV18 and TRBJ2-3; D gene unclear. Germline assignment: CDR1 KGHSH and CDR2 LQKENI. The V end lost 2 bases, the J end lost 1 base, and 7 bases lay between the germline ends. This CDR3 region has 14 residues. The CDR3 DNA follows: TGTGCCAGCTCACCATTAGGCGGCACAGATACGCAGTATTTT. Protein sequence: CASSPLGGTDTQYF.

The CDR3: CASSPYPGQSSTDTQYF. The CDR3 nucleotides are TGTGCCAGTAGTCCTTACCCCGGACAGTCTAGCACAGATACGCAGTATTTT. V usage is TRBV19 and J usage is TRBJ2-3, with D tentatively TRBD1 (6 bases). Looked up from germline, CDR1 is LNHDA and CDR2 is SQIVND (reference sequence). The length of the CDR3 is 17 residues. V lost 5 bases, J lost 0 bases, and 18 bases lay in between. The full variable domain, with the rest looked up from reference TRBV19 and TRBJ2-3, is DGGITQSPKYLFRKEGQNVTLSCEQNLNHDAMYWYRQDPGQGLRLIYYSQIVNDFQKGDIAEGYSVSREKKESFPLTVTSAQKNPTAFYLCASSPYPGQSSTDTQYFGPGTRLTVL.

This sequence joins TRBV11-3 and TRBJ1-1, with D perhaps matching TRBD1 (6 bases). Germline-derived CDR1 and CDR2 are SGHNT and YENEEA. The germline V and J ends were trimmed by 3 bases and 2 bases, with 7 bases remaining between them. The CDR3 extends over 13 amino acids. CDR3 DNA sequence: TGTGCCAGCAGCTTGGGGGCCAACACTGAAGCTTTCTTT. The encoded protein is CASSLGANTEAFF. Complete variable domain (other parts from reference TRBV11-3 and TRBJ1-1): EAGVVQSPRYKIIEKKQPVAFWCNPISGHNTLYWYLQNLGQGPELLIRYENEEAVDDSQLPKDRFSAERLKGVDSTLKIQPAELGDSAVYLCASSLGANTEAFFGQGTRLTVV.

The J gene is TRBJ2-5, the V gene TRBV6-6; unclear D gene. Trimming shortened V by 4 bases and J by 5 bases, and 11 bases separated the two germline ends. The CDR3 runs to 13 residues. Germline V gene data show CDR1 as MNHNY and CDR2 as SVGAGI (reference sequence). The CDR3 protein is CASSSWPGETQYF. CDR3 nucleotide sequence: TGTGCCAGCAGTTCTTGGCCTGGGGAGACCCAGTACTTC.

The rearrangement links TRBV5-8 to TRBJ2-1; either TRBD1 or TRBD2 may supply D (5 bases each). CDR3 length: 11 residues. V was cut by 7 bases and J by 9 bases, with 11 bases left in between. Germline V gene lookup returns CDR1 SGHTS and CDR2 YDEGEE. DNA for the CDR3: TGTGCCAGCGGGACCGGCGGTGAGCAGTTCTTC. Protein product: CASGTGGEQFF.

This CDR3 reads CASFPGVRETQYF. The DNA of the CDR3 is TGTGCCAGCTTTCCAGGGGTACGAGAGACCCAGTACTTC. The chain is built from TRBV2 and TRBJ2-5; perhaps TRBD1 as D (6 bases). In germline, CDR1 is SNHLY, CDR2 FYNNEI. The length of the CDR3 is 13 residues. V lost 8 bases to trimming and J lost 4 bases, with 14 bases between them.

V and J are TRBV4-1 and TRBJ2-1, with a possible D match to TRBD1 (6 bases). The CDR3 contains 16 residues. V was shortened by 7 bases and J by 4 bases, with 20 bases between the two germline ends. Germline V gives CDR1 MGHRA, CDR2 YSYEKL. CDR3 in amino acids: CASNTPGAKPYNEQFF. The CDR3 DNA sequence: TGCGCCAGCAATACCCCAGGGGCCAAACCTTACAATGAGCAGTTCTTC.